These 10 T cell receptor beta chains came from one sample sequenced in a study of cytomegalovirus exposure and HLA in healthy donors. The PCR made use of 60 Vbeta and 13 Jbeta primers. The table came from immunoSEQ multiplex PCR; TCRdb's copy has only in-frame clones and leaves some out. The data contain around 150,000 clones, roughly 70% of them singletons. Sequenced input: PBMCs. These receptors were collected from a man between 50 and 59 years old in good health and CMV-seropositive.

The chain joins TRBV19 to TRBJ2-6; the match to TRBD1 covers 7 bases. The CDR3 is 16 amino acids. With V trimmed by 3 bases and J by 4 bases, 6 bases remained unmatched. Germline loops: CDR1 LNHDA, CDR2 SQIVND (reference sequence). CDR3 region: CASSIPRGLGANVLTF. CDR3 sequence (DNA): TGTGCCAGTAGTATTCCTAGGGGGCTCGGGGCCAACGTCCTGACTTTC.

This clone was picked up one time. The sample holds other DNA sequences that translate to the same CDR3. This chain links TRBV6-5 with TRBJ1-2; the D gene is possibly TRBD1 (5 bases). This CDR3 has 14 residues. In germline, CDR1 is MNHEY, CDR2 SVGAGI. V shed 0 bases and J shed 4 bases, with 9 bases lying between them. CDR3 DNA: TGTGCCAGCAGTTACTCAGGGGCAGTCTATGGCTACACCTTC. Protein product: CASSYSGAVYGYTF.

This chain joins TRBV5-5 and TRBJ1-5; perhaps TRBD1 as D (6 bases). CDR1 and CDR2 from the germline V gene are SGHKS and YYEKEE (reference sequence). This CDR3 has 14 amino acids. The V and J ends lost 0 bases and 5 bases respectively, with 9 bases between them. The CDR3 protein is CASSLGQGYQPQHF. In DNA form, the CDR3 reads TGTGCCAGCAGCTTGGGGCAGGGGTATCAGCCCCAGCATTTT.

This clone appeared once. The chain has TRBV11-2 and TRBJ2-7, with 13 bases identical to TRBD2. The germline V gene encodes CDR1 SGHAT and CDR2 FQNNGV. The V segment lost 3 bases and the J segment 3 bases; nucleotides outside the gene matches: 5. There are 16 residues in the CDR3. The CDR3 loop reads CASSLGTSGAHYEQYF. Here the CDR3 DNA reads TGTGCCAGCAGCTTGGGGACTAGCGGGGCCCACTACGAGCAGTACTTC.

V gene TRBV6-4 combines with J gene TRBJ2-7, with D unclear. This CDR3 contains 13 residues. The germline gives CDR1 MRHNA, CDR2 SNTAGT. The ends were cut back, 8 bases at V and 2 bases at J, with 13 bases in the middle. CDR3 residues: CASAGTRTYEQYF. The CDR3 DNA follows: TGTGCCAGCGCCGGTACGAGGACCTACGAGCAGTACTTC.

Remarks on this clone: Its ends do not fully match the called genes, so a read error is possible. The chain uses TRBV11-3 and TRBJ1-2, with TRBD1 as a possible D gene (6 bases). CDR1 SGHNT and CDR2 YENEEA come from the germline V gene. The CDR3 has 13 residues. For the CDR3, the DNA is TGTGCCAGCAGCCCGACGAGGGCAGGGGAAAGTTCTTTC. It specifies CASSPTRAGESSF. Filled out from reference TRBV11-3 and TRBJ1-2, the complete variable domain reads EAGVVQSPRYKIIEKKQPVAFWCNPISGHNTLYWYLQNLGQGPELLIRYENEEAVDDSQLPKDRFSAERLKGVDSTLKIQPAELGDSAVYLCASSPTRAGESSFGSGTRLTVV.

The chain carries TRBV4-2 and TRBJ1-4; 8 positions agree with TRBD1. The CDR3 contains 15 residues. CDR1 and CDR2 from the germline V gene are LGHNA and YNFKEQ. The V and J ends lost 8 bases and 4 bases, in that order; junction bases with no gene match: 9. The CDR3: CASRPPTGDNEKLFF. As DNA, the CDR3 is TGTGCCAGCCGACCCCCGACAGGGGATAATGAAAAACTGTTTTTT.

The J gene is TRBJ2-7, the V gene TRBV7-9, with 9 bases aligning to TRBD1. The J segment lost 5 bases and the V segment lost 5 bases, leaving 13 bases of the junction unmatched. Germline values: CDR1 SEHNR, CDR2 FQNEAQ (reference sequence). CDR3 length: 16 residues. The CDR3, as DNA: TGTGCCAGCAGCCCCCTCCGGGACAGGGAGTCGCACGAGCAGTACTTC. Translated: CASSPLRDRESHEQYF.

This chain links TRBV11-3 with TRBJ2-3; 11 nucleotides match TRBD1. V was pared by 6 bases and J by 2 bases, with 16 bases of the junction left unmatched. Germline CDR1 is SGHNT and CDR2 is YENEEA. The CDR3 totals 19 residues. This CDR3 is CASRAPGTGGRKFTDTQYF. As DNA, the CDR3 is TGTGCCAGCAGAGCACCCGGGACAGGGGGACGTAAATTCACAGATACGCAGTATTTT.

This clone was detected a few times. This chain connects TRBV6-1 to TRBJ1-5, with 7 bases matching TRBD1. This CDR3 region has 12 residues. Germline loops: CDR1 MNHNS, CDR2 SASEGT. The V and J ends lost 8 bases and 5 bases, in that order; junction bases with no gene match: 3. CDR3: CASRDSYQPQHF. The CDR3 nucleotides read TGTGCCAGCCGGGACAGCTATCAGCCCCAGCATTTT.